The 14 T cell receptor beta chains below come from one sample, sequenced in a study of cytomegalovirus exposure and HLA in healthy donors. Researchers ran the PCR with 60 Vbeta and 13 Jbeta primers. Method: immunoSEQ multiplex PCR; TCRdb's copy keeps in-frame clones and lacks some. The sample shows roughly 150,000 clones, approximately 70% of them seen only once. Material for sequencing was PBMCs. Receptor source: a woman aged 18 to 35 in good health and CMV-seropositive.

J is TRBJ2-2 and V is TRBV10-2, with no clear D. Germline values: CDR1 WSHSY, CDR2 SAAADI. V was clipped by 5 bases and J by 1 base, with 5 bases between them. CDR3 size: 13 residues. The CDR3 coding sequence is TGCGCCAGCAGTCCCGTGAACACCGGGGAGCTGTTTTTT. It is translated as CASSPVNTGELFF.

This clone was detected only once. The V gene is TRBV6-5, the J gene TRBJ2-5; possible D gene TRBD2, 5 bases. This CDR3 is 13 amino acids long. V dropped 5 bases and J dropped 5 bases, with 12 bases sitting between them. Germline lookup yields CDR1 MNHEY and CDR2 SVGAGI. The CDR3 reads CASSPERGETQYF. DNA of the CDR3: TGTGCCAGCAGTCCCGAAAGAGGGGAGACCCAGTACTTC.

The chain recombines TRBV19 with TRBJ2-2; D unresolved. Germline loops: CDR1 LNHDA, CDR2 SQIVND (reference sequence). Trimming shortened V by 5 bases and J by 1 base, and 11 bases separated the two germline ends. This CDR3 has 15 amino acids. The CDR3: CASSAYTGNTGELFF. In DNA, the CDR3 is TGTGCCAGTAGTGCCTACACGGGGAACACCGGGGAGCTGTTTTTT.

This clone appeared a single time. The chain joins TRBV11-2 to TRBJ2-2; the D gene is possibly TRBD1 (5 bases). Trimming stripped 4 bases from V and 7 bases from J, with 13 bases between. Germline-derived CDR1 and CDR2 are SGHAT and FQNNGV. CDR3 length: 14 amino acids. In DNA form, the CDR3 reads TGTGCCAGCAGCTCAGGGTTGGTTAGCGGGGAGCTGTTTTTT. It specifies CASSSGLVSGELFF.

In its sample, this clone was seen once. CDR3 sequence (DNA): TGTGCCAGCAGCTTTTCGGAGTATGGTTACGGCTACACCTTC. Translating it yields CASSFSEYGYGYTF. The chain combines TRBV7-2 with TRBJ1-2, with D unclear. The CDR3 runs 14 residues. V lost 3 bases, J lost 8 bases, and 16 bases lay in between. CDR1 and CDR2 (germline): SGHTA, FQGNSA.

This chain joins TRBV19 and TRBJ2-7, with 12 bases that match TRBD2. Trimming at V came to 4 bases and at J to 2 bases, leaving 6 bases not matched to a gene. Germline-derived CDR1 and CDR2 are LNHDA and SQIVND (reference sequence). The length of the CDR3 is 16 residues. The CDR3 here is CASSKPLAGGAYEQYF. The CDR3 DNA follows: TGTGCCAGTAGTAAACCACTAGCGGGGGGCGCCTACGAGCAGTACTTC.

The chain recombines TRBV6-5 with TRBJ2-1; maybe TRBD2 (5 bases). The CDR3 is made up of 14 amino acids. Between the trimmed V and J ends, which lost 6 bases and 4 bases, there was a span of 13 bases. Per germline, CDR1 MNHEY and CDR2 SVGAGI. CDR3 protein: CASRRISVYNEQFF. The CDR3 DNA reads TGTGCCAGCAGAAGAATTAGCGTATACAATGAGCAGTTCTTC.

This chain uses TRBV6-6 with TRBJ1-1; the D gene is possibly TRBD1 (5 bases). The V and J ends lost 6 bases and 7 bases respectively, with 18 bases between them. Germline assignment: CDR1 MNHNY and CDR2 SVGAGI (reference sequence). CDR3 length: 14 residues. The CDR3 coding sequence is TGTGCCAGCAGCCGTACTGGACACCTAGTTGAAGCTTTCTTT. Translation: CASSRTGHLVEAFF.

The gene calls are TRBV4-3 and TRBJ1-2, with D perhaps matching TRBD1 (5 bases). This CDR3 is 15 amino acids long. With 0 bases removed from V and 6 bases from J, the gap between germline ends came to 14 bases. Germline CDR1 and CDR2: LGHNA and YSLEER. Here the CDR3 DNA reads TGCGCCAGCAGCCAAGATCGCCAGGGAGGTCATGGCTACACCTTC. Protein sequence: CASSQDRQGGHGYTF.

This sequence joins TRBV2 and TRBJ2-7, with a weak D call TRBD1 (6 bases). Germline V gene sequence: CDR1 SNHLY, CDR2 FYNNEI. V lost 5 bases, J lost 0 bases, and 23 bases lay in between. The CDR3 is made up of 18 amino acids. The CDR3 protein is CASSYGYGNRADSYEQYF. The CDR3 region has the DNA TGTGCCAGCAGTTATGGTTATGGCAACAGGGCTGACTCCTACGAGCAGTACTTC.

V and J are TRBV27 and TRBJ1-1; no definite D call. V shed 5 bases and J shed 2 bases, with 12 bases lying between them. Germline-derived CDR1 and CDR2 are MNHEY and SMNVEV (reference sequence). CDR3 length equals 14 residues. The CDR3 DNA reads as TGTGCCAGCAGTCCTCCTGGGCCAAACACTGAAGCTTTCTTT. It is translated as CASSPPGPNTEAFF.

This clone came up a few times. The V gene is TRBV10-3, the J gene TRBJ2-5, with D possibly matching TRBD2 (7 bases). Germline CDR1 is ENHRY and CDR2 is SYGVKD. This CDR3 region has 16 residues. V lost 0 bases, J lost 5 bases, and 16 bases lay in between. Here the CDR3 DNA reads TGTGCCATCAGTGAGTCGAAGGGGGGGTTACGCGAGACCCAGTACTTC. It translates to CAISESKGGLRETQYF.

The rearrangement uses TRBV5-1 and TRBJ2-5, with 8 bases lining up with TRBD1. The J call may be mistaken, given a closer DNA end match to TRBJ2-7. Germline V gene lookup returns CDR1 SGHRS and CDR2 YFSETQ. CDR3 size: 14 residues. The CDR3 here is CASSLPGGVYEQYF. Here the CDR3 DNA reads TGCGCCAGCAGCTTGCCAGGGGGCGTCTACGAGCAGTACTTC.

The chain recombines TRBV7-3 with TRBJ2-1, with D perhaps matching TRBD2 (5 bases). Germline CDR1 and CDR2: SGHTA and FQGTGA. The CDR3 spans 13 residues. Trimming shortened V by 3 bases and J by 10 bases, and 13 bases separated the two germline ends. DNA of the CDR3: TGTGCCAGCAGCTTTCTACGGGGTACGGAGCAGTTCTTC. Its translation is CASSFLRGTEQFF.